The text below deals with one TCR beta chain. This sample was included in a study of cytomegalovirus exposure and HLA in healthy donors. Separate from the roughly 700-subject first cohort, the roughly 120-subject validation cohort was the one that the donors belonged to. This CDR3 is 15 amino acids long. CDR1 and CDR2 from the germline V gene are SGHRS and YFSETQ. The ends were cut back, 4 bases at V and 2 bases at J, with 15 bases in the middle. Some clones are missing from TCRdb's copy, which holds only in-frame ones; the method was immunoSEQ multiplex PCR. The table has roughly 45,000 clones, approximately 90% seen once; the top ten hold 5.5% to 6.5%.

The receptor was isolated from a man aged 18 to 30 in good health and CMV-seronegative. Specimen: PBMCs. This chain joins TRBV5-1 and TRBJ1-1, with unresolved D. The DNA of the CDR3 is TGCGCCAGCAGCCCGGATTACAGTCCTAACACTGAAGCTTTCTTT. This gives the protein CASSPDYSPNTEAFF.